This TCR beta chain was found in a study of shared clonotypes between healthy human individuals. The study, taken as a whole, reports: Larger richness was generally estimated for naive than memory subsets.

V lost 5 bases, J lost 2 bases, and 14 bases lay in between. Germline loops: CDR1 SGHTA, CDR2 FQGNSA. This CDR3 contains 15 residues. Selected positively for CCR7 and CD45RO-negative, naive CD8 cells excluded terminally differentiated effector memory CD45RA+ cells. Generated by immunoSEQ multiplex PCR, the TCRdb table keeps only in-frame clones and is missing some. The table shows about 590,000 clones, with nearly 97% occurring only once. This clone was observed once. The antigen remains undetermined. This chain uses TRBV7-2 with TRBJ2-3; D might be TRBD1 (5 bases). This TCR came from a woman aged 25 to 45 in good health. The sequencing input was naive CD8+ T cells sorted from blood. The CDR3 loop reads CASSRYRYFTDTQYF. CDR3 nucleotides: TGTGCCAGCAGCCGATACAGGTATTTCACAGATACGCAGTATTTT. Full variable domain (outside the CDR3, taken from reference TRBV7-2 and TRBJ2-3): GAGVSQSPSNKVTEKGKDVELRCDPISGHTALYWYRQSLGQGLEFLIYFQGNSAPDKSGLPSDRFSAERTGGSVSTLTIQRTQQEDSAVYLCASSRYRYFTDTQYFGPGTRLTVL.